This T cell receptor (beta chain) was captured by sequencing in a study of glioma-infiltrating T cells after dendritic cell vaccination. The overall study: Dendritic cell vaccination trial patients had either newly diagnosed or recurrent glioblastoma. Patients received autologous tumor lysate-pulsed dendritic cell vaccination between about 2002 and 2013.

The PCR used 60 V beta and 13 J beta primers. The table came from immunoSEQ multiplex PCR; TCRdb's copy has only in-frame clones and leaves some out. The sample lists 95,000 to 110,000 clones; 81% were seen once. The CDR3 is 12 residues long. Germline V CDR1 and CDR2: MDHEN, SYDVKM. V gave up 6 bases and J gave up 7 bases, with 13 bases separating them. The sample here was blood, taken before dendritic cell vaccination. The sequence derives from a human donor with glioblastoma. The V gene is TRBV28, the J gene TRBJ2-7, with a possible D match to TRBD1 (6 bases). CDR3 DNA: TGTGCCAGCAGCCTTACAGGGTATGAGCAGTACTTC. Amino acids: CASSLTGYEQYF.